The rows below give T cell receptor beta chains drawn from one sample of a study of CD8 T cells in ankylosing spondylitis. TCRdb re-analysed the 5' RACE reads in MiXCR, keeping a single row per CDR3 protein. The sample consists of 350,000 to 450,000 distinct CDR3 sequences, 25% to 30% of them appearing once. Material: blood, either unsorted or a sorted T cell fraction (not recorded which). These receptor sequences come from a male donor with ankylosing spondylitis. Both conserved end residues are part of each CDR3. A D gene is named only where the DNA matches it firmly. Some rows have no size entry. The others give once, few or many, or a class for an expanded clone.

>few|TRBV2|TRBJ2-2|TRBD2
CASSRGRGTGELFF
TGTGCCAGCAGCCGCGGGAGAGGCACCGGGGAGCTGTTTTTT
>few|TRBV7-8|TRBJ1-1|NA
CASSLEARYTEAFF
TGTGCCAGCAGCTTAGAGGCCAGATACACTGAAGCTTTCTTT
>NA|TRBV2|TRBJ2-3|NA
CASSDREWTQYF
TGTGCCAGCAGTGATCGGGAGTGGACGCAGTATTTT
>few|TRBV25-1|TRBJ1-1|NA
CASRSWGTEAFF
TGTGCCAGCAGGTCGTGGGGGACAGAAGCTTTCTTT
>few|TRBV7-2|TRBJ2-1|NA
CASSPPSAGINEQFF
TGTGCCAGCAGCCCACCTAGCGCGGGGATTAATGAGCAGTTCTTC
>NA|TRBV7-8|TRBJ1-1|NA
CASSLGLQENTEAFF
TGTGCCAGCAGCTTGGGGCTACAGGAGAACACTGAAGCTTTCTTT
>NA|TRBV10-3|TRBJ2-5|NA
CAISELGSQETQYF
TGTGCCATCAGTGAGTTGGGGAGTCAAGAGACCCAGTACTTC
>few|TRBV28|TRBJ1-5|NA
CASSLHGEPNQPQHF
TGTGCCAGCAGTTTACACGGAGAGCCCAATCAGCCCCAGCATTTT
>NA|TRBV6-1|TRBJ2-2|NA
CASRTQVDGELFF
TGTGCCAGCAGAACTCAGGTGGACGGGGAGCTGTTTTTT
>few|TRBV6-2/TRBV6-3|TRBJ2-3|TRBD2
CASRRLAGGDTDTQYF
TGTGCCAGCAGAAGACTAGCGGGAGGGGACACAGATACGCAGTATTTT
>NA|TRBV5-1|TRBJ2-1|NA
CASSFNYLGESNEQFF
TGCGCCAGCAGCTTCAACTACCTAGGGGAGTCCAATGAGCAGTTCTTC
>few|TRBV7-2|TRBJ1-5|NA
CASSLQVDSNQPQHF
TGTGCCAGCAGTCTTCAGGTTGATAGCAATCAGCCCCAGCATTTT
>NA|TRBV6-1|TRBJ2-1|TRBD2
CASSLSPGLAGGDEQFF
TGTGCCAGCAGCCTGTCTCCGGGACTAGCGGGAGGCGATGAGCAGTTCTTC
>NA|TRBV12-3/TRBV12-4|TRBJ1-5|TRBD1
CASLVGQGDNQPQHF
TGTGCCAGCCTGGTCGGCCAGGGGGACAATCAGCCCCAGCATTTT
>many|TRBV5-1|TRBJ2-5|NA
CASSLGDLVQETQYF
TGCGCCAGCAGCTTGGGAGACCTCGTCCAAGAGACCCAGTACTTC
>NA|TRBV15|TRBJ2-3|NA
CATSRDPTDTQYF
TGTGCCACCAGCAGAGATCCCACAGATACGCAGTATTTT
>NA|TRBV20-1|TRBJ1-1|NA
CSASGGDPANTEAFF
TGCAGTGCTAGCGGGGGAGACCCCGCGAACACTGAAGCTTTCTTT
>NA|TRBV4-1|TRBJ2-1|TRBD2
CASRQGLAGLNEQFF
TGCGCCAGCAGGCAAGGACTAGCGGGCCTGAATGAGCAGTTCTTC
>NA|TRBV5-5|TRBJ1-5|NA
CASSLDSSNQPQHF
TGTGCCAGCAGCTTAGATTCCTCGAATCAGCCCCAGCATTTT
>once|TRBV5-1|TRBJ2-3|TRBD2
CASSDIRAGVTDTQYF
TGCGCCAGCAGCGATATTCGGGCGGGAGTCACAGATACGCAGTATTTT
>NA|TRBV24-1|TRBJ2-2|TRBD1
CATSPGQSTGELFF
TGTGCCACCAGCCCGGGACAGTCCACCGGGGAGCTGTTTTTT
>NA|TRBV29-1|TRBJ2-3|TRBD1
CSVTGGPFTDTQYF
TGCAGCGTGACAGGGGGTCCTTTCACAGATACGCAGTATTTT
>NA|TRBV24-1|TRBJ2-1|TRBD1
CATSEPGQEFNEQFF
TGTGCCACCAGTGAACCGGGACAGGAATTCAATGAGCAGTTCTTC
>few|TRBV5-6|TRBJ2-7|NA
CASSLDRVLEQYF
TGTGCCAGCAGCTTGGATCGGGTCCTCGAGCAGTACTTC
>NA|TRBV4-2|TRBJ2-1|NA
CASSHQWGSQDEQFF
TGTGCCAGCAGCCACCAGTGGGGCTCCCAGGATGAGCAGTTCTTC
>NA|TRBV18|TRBJ2-3|NA
CASSPSGGGPDTQYF
TGTGCCAGCTCACCATCAGGGGGGGGCCCAGATACGCAGTATTTT
>NA|TRBV4-2|TRBJ2-1|TRBD2
CASSQDPSGRLYNEQFF
TGTGCCAGCAGCCAAGATCCTAGCGGGAGGCTCTACAATGAGCAGTTCTTC
>few|TRBV24-1|TRBJ2-2|NA
CATSEIQGRNTGELFF
TGTGCCACCAGTGAGATACAGGGCCGGAACACCGGGGAGCTGTTTTTT
>NA|TRBV29-1|TRBJ1-2|NA
CSAASAGDYGYTF
TGCAGCGCCGCGTCGGCAGGGGACTATGGCTACACCTTC
>few|TRBV5-1|TRBJ1-4|NA
CASSWGTGEEKLFF
TGCGCCAGCAGCTGGGGGACCGGGGAAGAAAAACTGTTTTTT
>few|TRBV30|TRBJ1-5|NA
CAWSVGNFENQPQHF
TGTGCCTGGAGTGTAGGGAATTTTGAAAATCAGCCCCAGCATTTT
>NA|TRBV2|TRBJ1-1|NA
CATYSRSGTEAFF
TGTGCCACTTACTCAAGATCGGGGACTGAAGCTTTCTTT
>NA|TRBV21-1|TRBJ2-4|NA
CASSKVLGLAKNIQYF
TGTGCCAGCAGCAAAGTACTAGGGCTAGCCAAAAACATTCAGTACTTC
>NA|TRBV19|TRBJ2-2|TRBD2
CASRTGLANTGELFF
TGTGCCAGTAGAACGGGACTAGCGAACACCGGGGAGCTGTTTTTT
>once|TRBV6-1|TRBJ2-7|NA
CASTTTGTSYEQYF
TGTGCCAGCACCACAACCGGGACTTCCTACGAGCAGTACTTC
>NA|TRBV12-3/TRBV12-4|TRBJ2-5|NA
CASSFVRDIETQYF
TGTGCCAGCAGTTTTGTTAGGGACATCGAGACCCAGTACTTC
>NA|TRBV19|TRBJ1-2|NA
CASTRGSEWGYTF
TGTGCCAGTACCCGAGGGTCCGAATGGGGCTACACCTTC
>NA|TRBV7-8|TRBJ2-5|NA
CASSSSRETQYF
TGTGCCAGCAGCTCCTCGAGGGAGACCCAGTACTTC
>few|TRBV7-8|TRBJ2-1|NA
CASSFLGSRHEQFF
TGTGCCAGCAGCTTTCTAGGTTCTAGGCATGAGCAGTTCTTC
>NA|TRBV28|TRBJ2-2|NA
CAISFEGASTGELFF
TGTGCCATCAGTTTTGAGGGAGCTAGCACCGGGGAGCTGTTTTTT
>few|TRBV20-1|TRBJ1-2|NA
CSAAGGGRRHYGYTF
TGCAGTGCTGCGGGAGGGGGTCGTCGCCACTATGGCTACACCTTC
>NA|TRBV12-3/TRBV12-4|TRBJ1-4|TRBD1
CASSLDRGSVKLFF
TGTGCCAGCAGCCTCGACAGGGGGAGCGTAAAACTGTTTTTT
>many|TRBV7-9|TRBJ1-1|TRBD1
CASSLPGGMAEAFF
TGTGCCAGCAGCTTACCAGGGGGAATGGCTGAAGCTTTCTTT
>NA|TRBV28|TRBJ1-2|NA
CASHSPGAIGGYTF
TGTGCCAGCCATTCCCCGGGGGCGATTGGTGGCTACACCTTC
>few|TRBV6-1|TRBJ2-3|NA
CASSEQGGSPEQYF
TGTGCCAGCAGTGAACAGGGGGGAAGCCCAGAGCAGTATTTT
>few|TRBV20-1|TRBJ2-5|TRBD2
CSARGRGGPLETQYF
TGCAGTGCTAGAGGCCGGGGAGGGCCCTTAGAGACCCAGTACTTC
>once|TRBV3-1|TRBJ2-7|TRBD2
CASSVLRGGRADEQYF
TGTGCCAGCAGCGTCTTAAGGGGCGGGAGGGCCGACGAGCAGTACTTC
>NA|TRBV4-2|TRBJ2-3|NA
CASSLPSDTDTQYF
TGTGCCAGCAGCCTCCCTAGCGACACAGATACGCAGTATTTT
>many|TRBV29-1|TRBJ2-6|TRBD2
CSVTGGVWANVLTF
TGCAGCGTCACCGGGGGGGTCTGGGCCAACGTCCTGACTTTC